The entry that follows covers one TCR beta chain sequence. No antigen is known for it. Sequencing used immunoSEQ multiplex PCR; TCRdb keeps in-frame clones, though not all of them. Of around 500,000 clones listed, roughly 80% are singletons. These data belong to a study of shared clonotypes between healthy human individuals. This CDR3 has 15 amino acids. With 1 base clipped from V and 5 bases from J, the junction kept 2 bases outside the gene matches. Germline assignment: CDR1 SGDLS and CDR2 YYNGEE. The study, taken as a whole, reports: Sampling was confined to blood; repertoires within tissues likely differ.

V is TRBV9 and J is TRBJ2-2; 10 bases are shared with TRBD2. The sample was PBMCs. The clonotype originates from a middle-aged woman in good health. Some clones in this sample may be carry-over from other donors' samples. The CDR3 nucleotides are TGTGCCAGCAGCGTAACTAGCGGGGATACCGGGGAGCTGTTTTTT. Encoded protein: CASSVTSGDTGELFF.